This is a list of T cell receptor beta chains from one sample in a study of cytotoxic CD8 clonotypes in ibrutinib-treated CLL. Clones were sequenced by immunoSEQ multiplex PCR, and TCRdb holds only the in-frame ones, with some missing. The sample has 270,000 or so clones, around 76% seen once. This specimen consisted of PBMCs, obtained at disease progression, from a patient treated with ibrutinib. The receptors stem from a human donor with chronic lymphocytic leukemia. CDR3s include the opening cysteine and the closing phenylalanine or tryptophan. D genes are given only for firm matches. Expanded clones get a size class; other rows say once, few or many, or leave the size out.

clone_size j_call d_call v_call cdr3_nt cdr3_aa
- TRBJ2-1 - TRBV9 TGTGCCAGCAGCGGAAACGTAATCAATGAGCAGTTCTTC CASSGNVINEQFF
- TRBJ2-2 - TRBV14 TGTGCCAGCAGCCAAGATTGGAGCGGGGAGCTGTTTTTT CASSQDWSGELFF
- TRBJ1-1 - TRBV6-5 TGTGCCAGCACCTCACGGCACACTGAAGCTTTCTTT CASTSRHTEAFF
- TRBJ1-1 - TRBV6-6 TGTGCCAGCAGTTACTCCTACAACACTGAAGCTTTCTTT CASSYSYNTEAFF
- TRBJ2-5 - TRBV18 TGTGCCAGCTCACCGGGACCCCAAGAGACCCAGTACTTC CASSPGPQETQYF
- TRBJ1-2 TRBD1 TRBV10-3 TGTGCCATCAGTGGCCCCGACAGGGAGTGGGGGGGCTATGGCTACACCTTC CAISGPDREWGGYGYTF
- TRBJ2-3 TRBD2 TRBV27 TGTGCCAGCATGACTAGCGGGAGGGATACGCAGTATTTT CASMTSGRDTQYF
few TRBJ1-4 - TRBV28 TGTGCCAGCAGTCAACCTGCCGGGGAAAAACTGTTTTTT CASSQPAGEKLFF
- TRBJ2-7 - TRBV6-5 TGTGCCAGCAGTTACGCGCGGGACATCTCCTACGAGCAGTACTTC CASSYARDISYEQYF
- TRBJ1-2 TRBD1 TRBV18 TGTGCCAGCTCGCCCAAACAGGACAGGGAAAGTGGCTACACCTTC CASSPKQDRESGYTF
- TRBJ2-2 TRBD2 TRBV19 TGTGCCAGTAGTACGACTAGCGGGAGCCATACCGGGGAGCTGTTTTTT CASSTTSGSHTGELFF
- TRBJ2-1 TRBD1 TRBV5-1 TGCGCCAGCAGCTTGGGTTGGCAGGGGGTCAGGGATGAGCAGTTCTTC CASSLGWQGVRDEQFF
- TRBJ2-7 TRBD2 TRBV10-1 TGCGCCAGCAGTGAGACGGGACTAGCCGCCTCCTACGAGCAGTACTTC CASSETGLAASYEQYF
- TRBJ2-5 - TRBV9 TGTGCCAGCAGCGTGGGGGCTAGCCAAGAGACCCAGTACTTC CASSVGASQETQYF
- TRBJ2-2 - TRBV7-6 TGTGCCAGCAGCGTACCTGCTGATCGGCGGGTCGGGGAGCTGTTTTTT CASSVPADRRVGELFF
- TRBJ1-2 TRBD1 TRBV29-1 TGCAGCGTAGGGGGCGCAGAGGGCTACACCTTC CSVGGAEGYTF
- TRBJ1-2 TRBD1 TRBV5-4 TGTGCCAGCAGACTGGGACAGATAATTAACTATGGCTACACCTTC CASRLGQIINYGYTF
- TRBJ1-2 - TRBV27 TGTGCCAGCAGTGGCGGAGGCCCGCCGTATGGCTACACCTTC CASSGGGPPYGYTF
- TRBJ2-7 TRBD2 TRBV11-2 TGTGCCAGCAGATCGTTGGCCGGGACTAGCGGGAGTCGGTACTTC CASRSLAGTSGSRYF
- TRBJ1-2 - TRBV5-1 TGCGCCAGCAGCCCCGGTTGGGCTTACGCATCCCGAAACTATGGCTACACCTTC CASSPGWAYASRNYGYTF
- TRBJ2-1 TRBD2 TRBV10-2 TGCGCCAGCAGTGAGATCGGGGGGGCTGTGAATGAGCAGTTCTTC CASSEIGGAVNEQFF
- TRBJ2-5 TRBD1 TRBV27 TGTGCCAGCAGTTTCCTAGTGGTCGGGACAGGGGGGTCAACCCAGTACTTC CASSFLVVGTGGSTQYF
- TRBJ1-2 - TRBV9 TGTGCCAGCAGCGTAAACTCGCTTGGGGGCTACACCTTC CASSVNSLGGYTF
- TRBJ2-7 TRBD2 TRBV5-1 TGCGCCAGCAGCCTTACTAGCGGAGCCTTTTACGAGCAGTACTTC CASSLTSGAFYEQYF
few TRBJ1-2 - TRBV5-1 TGCGCCAGCAGCCAAGGGGGGGGCTATGGCTACACCTTC CASSQGGGYGYTF
- TRBJ2-2 - TRBV19 TGTGCCACTCAGGGTCCCGGGGAGCTGTTTTTT CATQGPGELFF
- TRBJ1-5 TRBD1 TRBV7-2 TGTGCCAGCAGTCAAGGACAGGGGGCGAGGCAGCCCCAGCATTTT CASSQGQGARQPQHF
- TRBJ2-1 - TRBV4-1 TGCGCCAGCAGCCCCAGGGTAGGGTTCTCCTACAATGAGCAGTTCTTC CASSPRVGFSYNEQFF
- TRBJ2-3 TRBD2 TRBV9 TGTGCCAGCAGCGTACCGGGGGGGCCTAAGGAGGGAGTCACAGATACGCAGTATTTT CASSVPGGPKEGVTDTQYF
- TRBJ1-1 - TRBV11-3 TGTGCCAGCAGCTTATGGGGTGGAAACACTGAAGCTTTCTTT CASSLWGGNTEAFF
- TRBJ1-1 - TRBV15 TGTGCCACCAGCAGCTTCAGATTTAACACTGAAGCTTTCTTT CATSSFRFNTEAFF
- TRBJ2-1 - TRBV5-1 TGCGCCAGCAGCCGGGCCCAATTGAGGGATGAGCAGTTCTTC CASSRAQLRDEQFF
- TRBJ2-7 TRBD1 TRBV29-1 TGCAGCGTTGCGGCCCCACCCGACAGGGGAGGAGCGTACGAGCAGTACTTC CSVAAPPDRGGAYEQYF
- TRBJ2-2 - TRBV11-2 TGTGCCAGCAGCTTACTTAAAACAGCGAAGGCCGGGGAGCTGTTTTTT CASSLLKTAKAGELFF
- TRBJ1-5 - TRBV4-1 TGCGCCAGCAGCCAATCCCAGAGTATTGGCAATCAGCCCCAGCATTTT CASSQSQSIGNQPQHF
once TRBJ2-1 TRBD2 TRBV4-3 TGCGCCAGCAGCCAAGATCGTCTAGCGGTCAGCTCCTACAATGAGCAGTTCTTC CASSQDRLAVSSYNEQFF
- TRBJ2-1 TRBD2 TRBV5-1 TGCGCCAGCAGCGCAGGGACTAGCGGCTACAATGAGCAGTTCTTC CASSAGTSGYNEQFF
- TRBJ2-5 TRBD2 TRBV27 TGTGCCAGCAGTCCTGGACTAGCGGGACAGGGCAGGGAGACCCAGTACTTC CASSPGLAGQGRETQYF
many TRBJ2-7 TRBD1 TRBV15 TGTGCCACCAGCAGGGGACAGGGGTCCTACGAGCAGTACTTC CATSRGQGSYEQYF
- TRBJ1-1 - TRBV5-1 TGCGCCAGCAGCGGACGGGCGAACACTGAAGCTTTCTTT CASSGRANTEAFF
many TRBJ2-3 TRBD2 TRBV5-1 TGCGCCAGCAGCTTCGGACTAGCGGGCACAGATACGCAGTATTTT CASSFGLAGTDTQYF
- TRBJ1-2 - TRBV11-2 TGTGCCAGCAGCTTAGTGTCTAACTATGGCTACACCTTC CASSLVSNYGYTF
- TRBJ1-1 - TRBV18 TGTGCCAGCTCACCCCAACAGACAATTGATACTGAAGCTTTCTTT CASSPQQTIDTEAFF
- TRBJ2-7 TRBD2 TRBV6-1 TGTGCCAGCAGTGCTCCTAGCGGGGGGGCCAGGTCCTACGAGCAGTACTTC CASSAPSGGARSYEQYF
- TRBJ2-3 TRBD2 TRBV4-1 TGCGCCAGCAGCCTATCGCAGGAAGCGGGGGGGCCAGGTACGCAGTATTTT CASSLSQEAGGPGTQYF
- TRBJ2-1 TRBD2 TRBV15 TGTGCCACCAGCAGAGATTGGACTAGCGGAGTCAATGAGCAGTTCTTC CATSRDWTSGVNEQFF
- TRBJ2-3 TRBD2 TRBV7-9 TGTGCCAGCAGCCAAACTAGCGGGGTAAGCACAGATACGCAGTATTTT CASSQTSGVSTDTQYF
- TRBJ2-4 TRBD1 TRBV5-6 TGTGCCAGCAGCTCGGGCTCAGGGGGCGGGAAAAACATTCAGTACTTC CASSSGSGGGKNIQYF
- TRBJ2-7 TRBD1 TRBV11-3 TGTGCCAGCAGCCTAGGGACAGGGGGCTACGAGCAGTACTTC CASSLGTGGYEQYF
- TRBJ1-2 - TRBV4-1 TGCGCCAGCAGCCAAGCTGTGGGCGGAGGCGGCTACACCTTC CASSQAVGGGGYTF
- TRBJ1-1 - TRBV4-3 TGCGCCAGCAGCTCAAGGGTGGGGTGGGCTGAAGCTTTCTTT CASSSRVGWAEAFF
once TRBJ2-3 - TRBV4-1 TGCGCCAGCAGCCAAGGAGATACGCAGTATTTT CASSQGDTQYF
- TRBJ2-1 - TRBV20-1 TGCAGTGCTAGAGAAGATTATGAGCAGTTCTTC CSAREDYEQFF
- TRBJ2-3 - TRBV7-3 TGTGCCAGCAGCTCCTCCCCAGGGGAGTATACGCAGTATTTT CASSSSPGEYTQYF
- TRBJ1-1 - TRBV12-2 TGTGCAAGTCGCCGTCCGGAGAACACTGAAGCTTTCTTT CASRRPENTEAFF
- TRBJ1-4 TRBD1 TRBV5-1 TGCGCCAGCAGCTCCGGCGGGACAGGGGCCGCTGAGACTAATGAAAAACTGTTTTTT CASSSGGTGAAETNEKLFF
- TRBJ1-6 TRBD1 TRBV25-1 TGTGCCAGCAGTAACCTGGGGACAGGCCCCAATTCACCCCTCCACTTT CASSNLGTGPNSPLHF
- TRBJ2-7 - TRBV5-1 TGCGCCAGCAGCTTCGGGAACGAGCAGTACTTC CASSFGNEQYF